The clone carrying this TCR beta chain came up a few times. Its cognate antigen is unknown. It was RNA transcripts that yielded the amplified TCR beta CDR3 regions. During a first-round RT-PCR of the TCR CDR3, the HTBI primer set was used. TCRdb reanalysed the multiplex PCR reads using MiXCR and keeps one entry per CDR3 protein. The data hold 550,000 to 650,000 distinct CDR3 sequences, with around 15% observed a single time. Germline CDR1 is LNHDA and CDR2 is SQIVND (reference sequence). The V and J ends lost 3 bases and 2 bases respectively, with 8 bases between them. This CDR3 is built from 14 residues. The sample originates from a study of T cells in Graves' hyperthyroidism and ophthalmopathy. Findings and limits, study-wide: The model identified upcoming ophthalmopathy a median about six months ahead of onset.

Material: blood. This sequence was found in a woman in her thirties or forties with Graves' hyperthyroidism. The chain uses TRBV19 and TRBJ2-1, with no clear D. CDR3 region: CASSIPSAYNEQFF. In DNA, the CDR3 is TGTGCCAGTAGTATTCCGTCTGCCTACAATGAGCAGTTCTTC.